This T cell receptor (beta chain) came from a study of control samples from healthy donors and cancer patients. Trimming removed 0 bases from V and 2 bases from J; junction bases left unmatched: 0. The CDR3 consists of 14 residues. Per germline, CDR1 KGHSH and CDR2 LQKENI. Clones were read by immunoSEQ multiplex PCR, and TCRdb kept only the in-frame ones, dropping some. The repertoire has about 71,000 clones, roughly 91% of them found once; the top ten carry around 19%. This clone was seen just once. Sequenced material: PBMCs. The J gene is TRBJ2-5, the V gene TRBV18; 7 nucleotides align to TRBD1. The clonotype was recovered from a man in his fifties or sixties with lung cancer. The DNA of the CDR3 is TGTGCCAGCTCACCACCGGGACAGCAAGAGACCCAGTACTTC. This gives the protein CASSPPGQQETQYF.